These 4 T cell receptor beta chains share one sample of origin, sequenced in a study of cytomegalovirus exposure and HLA in healthy donors. PCR amplification relied on 60 Vbeta primers (plus 13 Jbeta primers). Method: immunoSEQ multiplex PCR; TCRdb's copy keeps in-frame clones and lacks some. The data contain 150,000 to 200,000 clones, roughly four fifths of them singletons. Sequencing was done on a sample of PBMCs. Source of these receptors: a woman aged 40 to 50 in good health and CMV-seronegative.

This sequence joins TRBV5-1 and TRBJ1-2; D call uncertain. Germline V CDR1 and CDR2: SGHRS, YFSETQ. V dropped 4 bases and J dropped 6 bases, with 13 bases sitting between them. This CDR3 is built from 13 residues. CDR3 amino acids: CASSPDREDGYTF. The DNA of the CDR3 is TGCGCCAGCAGCCCAGATAGGGAGGATGGCTACACCTTC.

V is TRBV18 and J is TRBJ1-2; the match to TRBD1 covers 7 bases. J was trimmed by 0 bases and V by 2 bases; bases with no gene match: 6. The CDR3 consists of 16 residues. Germline CDR1 KGHSH, CDR2 LQKENI. The CDR3 reads CASSPETQGANYGYTF. DNA of the CDR3: TGTGCCAGCTCACCAGAAACCCAGGGGGCTAACTATGGCTACACCTTC.

Notes on this clone: Other DNA sequences in the same sample also yield this CDR3. This chain connects TRBV5-1 to TRBJ2-2, with 8 bases fitting TRBD1. The CDR3 runs to 14 residues. Germline CDR1 SGHRS, CDR2 YFSETQ. V lost 0 bases to trimming and J lost 5 bases; unmatched junction nucleotides: 0. In DNA form, the CDR3 reads TGCGCCAGCAGCTTGGGACAGGGGACCGGGGAGCTGTTTTTT. Its translation: CASSLGQGTGELFF. The complete variable domain, with remaining parts taken from reference TRBV5-1 and TRBJ2-2, reads KAGVTQTPRYLIKTRGQQVTLSCSPISGHRSVSWYQQTPGQGLQFLFEYFSETQRNKGNFPGRFSGRQFSNSRSEMNVSTLELGDSALYLCASSLGQGTGELFFGEGSRLTVL.

The V and J genes are TRBV10-3 and TRBJ2-1, with a possible D match to TRBD2 (6 bases). The V gene lost 3 bases and the J gene lost 6 bases, with 15 bases spanning the gap. Germline V gives CDR1 ENHRY, CDR2 SYGVKD. The CDR3 is 15 amino acids. The CDR3, as DNA: TGTGCCATCAGTGAACGGGGGAGTGGTGGCAATGAGCAGTTCTTC. Protein: CAISERGSGGNEQFF.